The TCR beta chain under discussion was sequenced for a study of cytomegalovirus exposure and HLA in healthy donors. Germline V gene sequence: CDR1 MGHRA, CDR2 YSYEKL. The CDR3 totals 22 residues. The J segment lost 2 bases and the V segment lost 1 base, leaving 24 bases of the junction unmatched. Use of 60 Vbeta and 13 Jbeta primers characterized the PCR. Libraries were prepared by immunoSEQ multiplex PCR; TCRdb keeps only in-frame clonotypes and omits some of them. The data show 120,000 to 150,000 clones, with approximately 84% seen just once and 1.9% held by the top ten. This clone appeared a single time. Its antigen is still unknown. Study-level points and caveats: The authors later found TCR association rates varying by HLA locus, with DRB1 most and HLA-C fewest. A later analysis linked 15,000 to 20,000 TCR beta sequences to HLA alleles at 0.05 false discovery rate.

Sequenced material: PBMCs. This sequence originates from a woman aged 40 to 50 in good health and CMV-seronegative. The chain employs TRBV4-1 and TRBJ2-5; 8 bases are shared with TRBD1. CDR3 region: CASSQVKGQGASVGSEQETQYF. Here the CDR3 DNA reads TGCGCCAGCAGCCAAGTGAAAGGCCAGGGGGCTTCGGTTGGTAGCGAACAAGAGACCCAGTACTTC.